The clone carrying this T cell receptor beta chain is a singleton in its sample. The antigen remains unidentified. Trimming removed 0 bases from V and 4 bases from J; junction bases left unmatched: 11. CDR1 and CDR2 from the germline V gene are LGHNA and YSLEER. CDR3 size: 18 residues. This record belongs to a study of post-analysis software for immune sequencing data. Unique molecular identifiers were present in the TCR beta cDNA libraries. Researchers reported some 500,000 cDNA molecules coming from roughly 1 to 10 million T cells. In TCRdb, the PCR reads were re-called with MiXCR into one record per CDR3 protein. The sample has fewer than 850,000 distinct CDR3 sequences; roughly 29% are singletons. Study outcomes and limitations: A handful of TRBV segments occurring more often in patients than controls included TRBV5-6, TRBV5-1 and TRBV20-1. Versus controls, multiple sclerosis patients showed significantly lower diversity (normalized Chao1).

Sequenced: blood. The source of this sequence is a girl between 10 and 17 years old with multiple sclerosis. The genes are TRBV4-3 and TRBJ2-1; 8 bases line up with TRBD2. The CDR3 DNA follows: TGCGCCAGCAGCCAAGATCCATTGGCGGGAGGAAGGTACAATGAGCAGTTCTTC. Protein: CASSQDPLAGGRYNEQFF.